This paragraph reports one T cell receptor (beta chain). The data stem from a study of response to subunit inactivated influenza vaccine. CDR3 length: 15 amino acids. Germline loops: CDR1 SGHTA, CDR2 FQGNSA. V was clipped by 5 bases and J by 0 bases, with 10 bases between them. A single record per CDR3 protein comes from TCRdb applying MiXCR to the RT-PCR reads. The repertoire includes more than 250,000 distinct CDR3 sequences, 21% of them detected once, and more than 8.5% sits in the top ten. Sequenced here: PBMCs from blood, sampled 21 months after vaccination. The J gene is TRBJ1-4, the V gene TRBV7-2; D is unresolved. The clonotype originates from a man between 50 and 69 years old who received an inactivated influenza vaccine. CDR3 nucleotide sequence: TGTGCCAGCAGCGCAACAGAAGCAACTAATGAAAAACTGTTTTTT. It encodes CASSATEATNEKLFF. Full variable domain (outside the CDR3, taken from reference TRBV7-2 and TRBJ1-4): GAGVSQSPSNKVTEKGKDVELRCDPISGHTALYWYRQSLGQGLEFLIYFQGNSAPDKSGLPSDRFSAERTGGSVSTLTIQRTQQEDSAVYLCASSATEATNEKLFFGSGTQLSVL.